This TCR beta chain was observed in a study of T cell repertoires in cytomegalovirus infection. Study-wide findings and caveats: Cumulated frequencies of public TCR beta families served to identify carriers of CMV plus the relevant HLA.

This clonotype was counted ten times or more. The antigen remains undetermined. From the reads, TCRdb called clonotypes with MiXCR, one entry per CDR3 protein. The sample lists about 300,000 distinct CDR3 sequences, 8% to 10% seen once, with approximately 2.4% in the top ten. Germline CDR1 is DFQATT and CDR2 is SNEGSKA (reference sequence). V lost 3 bases, J lost 5 bases, and 15 bases lay in between. This CDR3 contains 14 residues. The J gene is TRBJ2-3, the V gene TRBV20-1; perhaps TRBD1 as D (6 bases). This clonotype originated in a human donor in good health (CMV status not recorded). Some clones in this sample may be carry-over from other donors' samples. Sequencing was done on a sample of PBMCs. The CDR3 here is CSASKGGAGDTQYF. CDR3 nucleotides: TGCAGTGCTAGCAAAGGGGGAGCAGGAGATACGCAGTATTTT.